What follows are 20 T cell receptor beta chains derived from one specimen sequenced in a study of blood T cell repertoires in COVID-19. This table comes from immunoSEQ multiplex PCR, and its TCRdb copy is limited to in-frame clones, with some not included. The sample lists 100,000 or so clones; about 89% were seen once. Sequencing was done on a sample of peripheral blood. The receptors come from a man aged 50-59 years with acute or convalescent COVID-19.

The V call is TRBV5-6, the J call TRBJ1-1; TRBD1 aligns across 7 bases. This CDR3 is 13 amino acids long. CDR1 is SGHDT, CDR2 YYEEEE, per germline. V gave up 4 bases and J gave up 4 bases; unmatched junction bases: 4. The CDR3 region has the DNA TGTGCCAGCAGCCACGGGACAGCCACTGAAGCTTTCTTT. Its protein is CASSHGTATEAFF.

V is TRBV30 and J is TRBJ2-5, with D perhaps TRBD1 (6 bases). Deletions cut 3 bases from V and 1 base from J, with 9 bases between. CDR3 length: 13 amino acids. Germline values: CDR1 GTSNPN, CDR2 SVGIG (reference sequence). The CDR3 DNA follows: TGTGCCTGGAGACAGGGTCCCCAAGAGACCCAGTACTTC. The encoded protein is CAWRQGPQETQYF.

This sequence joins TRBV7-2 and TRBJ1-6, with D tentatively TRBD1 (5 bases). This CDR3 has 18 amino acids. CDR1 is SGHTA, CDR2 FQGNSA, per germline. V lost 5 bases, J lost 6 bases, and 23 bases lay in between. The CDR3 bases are TGTGCCAGCAGCATCACCCCCGGGGCAACGGGGGGTAATTCACCCCTCCACTTT. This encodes CASSITPGATGGNSPLHF.

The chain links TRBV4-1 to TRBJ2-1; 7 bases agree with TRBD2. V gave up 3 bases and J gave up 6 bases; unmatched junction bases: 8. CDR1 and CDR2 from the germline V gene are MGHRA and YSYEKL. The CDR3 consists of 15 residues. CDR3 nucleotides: TGCGCCAGCAGCCATAACATAGCGGGTCCCAATGAGCAGTTCTTC. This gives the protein CASSHNIAGPNEQFF.

CDR3 sequence (DNA): TGCGCCAGCAGAACAGGGGCCCCGGGGACTGAAGCTTTCTTT. This encodes CASRTGAPGTEAFF. This rearrangement joins TRBV10-2 to TRBJ1-1; 7 positions agree with TRBD1. The germline V gene has CDR1 WSHSY and CDR2 SAAADI. V was clipped by 6 bases and J by 5 bases; unmatched bases: 9. The CDR3 has 14 amino acids.

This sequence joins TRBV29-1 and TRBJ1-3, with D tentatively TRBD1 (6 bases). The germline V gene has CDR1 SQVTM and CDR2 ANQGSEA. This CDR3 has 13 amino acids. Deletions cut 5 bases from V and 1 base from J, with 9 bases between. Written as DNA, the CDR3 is TGCAGCGTTCTACAGGGATCTGGAAACACCATATATTTT. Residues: CSVLQGSGNTIYF.

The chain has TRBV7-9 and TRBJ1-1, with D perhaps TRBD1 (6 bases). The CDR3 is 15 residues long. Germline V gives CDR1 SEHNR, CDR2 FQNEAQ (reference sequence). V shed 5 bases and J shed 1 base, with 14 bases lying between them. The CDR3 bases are TGTGCCAGCAGCAAGGTCCCACAGGGGAACACTGAAGCTTTCTTT. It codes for CASSKVPQGNTEAFF.

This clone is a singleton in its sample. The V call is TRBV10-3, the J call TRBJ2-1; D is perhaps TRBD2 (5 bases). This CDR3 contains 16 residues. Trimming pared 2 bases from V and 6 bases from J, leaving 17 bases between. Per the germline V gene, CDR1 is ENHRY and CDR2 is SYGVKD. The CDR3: CAISEEASRTRNEQFF. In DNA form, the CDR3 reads TGTGCCATCAGTGAGGAGGCTAGCCGAACCCGCAATGAGCAGTTCTTC.

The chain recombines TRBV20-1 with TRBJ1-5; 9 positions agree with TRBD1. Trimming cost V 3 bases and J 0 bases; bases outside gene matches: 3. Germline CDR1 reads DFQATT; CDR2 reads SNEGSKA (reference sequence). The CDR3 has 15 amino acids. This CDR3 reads CSASGTGYSNQPQHF. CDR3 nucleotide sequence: TGCAGTGCTAGTGGGACAGGGTATAGCAATCAGCCCCAGCATTTT.

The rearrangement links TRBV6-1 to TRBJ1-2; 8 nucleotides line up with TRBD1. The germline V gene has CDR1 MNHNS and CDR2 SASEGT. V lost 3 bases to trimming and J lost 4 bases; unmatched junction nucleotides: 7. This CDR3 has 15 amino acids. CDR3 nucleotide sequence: TGTGCCAGCAGTGATCCCAGGGGGCTGATCTATGGCTACACCTTC. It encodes CASSDPRGLIYGYTF.

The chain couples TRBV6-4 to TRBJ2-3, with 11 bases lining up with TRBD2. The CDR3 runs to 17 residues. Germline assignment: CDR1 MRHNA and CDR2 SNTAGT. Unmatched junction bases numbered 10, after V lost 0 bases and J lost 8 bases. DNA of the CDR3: TGTGCCAGCAGTGACTCATTAGCGGGGGGGCCTTTAGGTACGCAGTATTTT. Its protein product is CASSDSLAGGPLGTQYF.

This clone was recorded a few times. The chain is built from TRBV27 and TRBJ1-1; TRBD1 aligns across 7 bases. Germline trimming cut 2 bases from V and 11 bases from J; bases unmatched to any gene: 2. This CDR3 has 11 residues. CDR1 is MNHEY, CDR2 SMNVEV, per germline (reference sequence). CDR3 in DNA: TGTGCCAGCAGTTTAGGGGGACAGGCTTTCTTT. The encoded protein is CASSLGGQAFF.

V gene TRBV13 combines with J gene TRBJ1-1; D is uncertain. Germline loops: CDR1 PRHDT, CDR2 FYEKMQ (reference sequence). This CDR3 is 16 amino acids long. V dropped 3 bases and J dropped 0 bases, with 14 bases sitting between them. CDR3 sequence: CASSLENEMVNTEAFF. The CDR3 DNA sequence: TGTGCCAGCAGCTTGGAGAACGAGATGGTGAACACTGAAGCTTTCTTT.

The CDR3 DNA follows: TGTGCCAGTAGTGCGTGGACAGGGAGAACTGAAGCTTTCTTT. Its translation: CASSAWTGRTEAFF. V is TRBV19 and J is TRBJ1-1; 8 bases are shared with TRBD1. The CDR3 runs to 14 residues. With V trimmed by 5 bases and J by 5 bases, 7 bases remained unmatched. CDR1 is LNHDA, CDR2 SQIVND, per germline (reference sequence).

The CDR3 DNA reads TGTGCCAGCAGCTTGGTCATTTTAAGGGACAGAAAATACGAGCAGTACTTC. This translates into CASSLVILRDRKYEQYF. V gene TRBV5-6 combines with J gene TRBJ2-7, with TRBD1 identical over 7 bases. CDR1 is SGHDT, CDR2 YYEEEE, per germline. The CDR3 spans 17 residues. V trimming: 0 bases; J trimming: 4 bases; junction bases outside the gene matches: 13.

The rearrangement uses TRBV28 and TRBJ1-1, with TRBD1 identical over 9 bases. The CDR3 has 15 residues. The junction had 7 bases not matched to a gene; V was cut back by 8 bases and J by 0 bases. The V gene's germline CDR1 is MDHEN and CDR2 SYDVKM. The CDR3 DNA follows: TGTGCCAGCCGCGGGACAGGGCCGTTGAACACTGAAGCTTTCTTT. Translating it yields CASRGTGPLNTEAFF. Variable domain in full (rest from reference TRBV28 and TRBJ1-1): DVKVTQSSRYLVKRTGEKVFLECVQDMDHENMFWYRQDPGLGLRLIYFSYDVKMKEKGDIPEGYSVSREKKERFSLILESASTNQTSMYLCASRGTGPLNTEAFFGQGTRLTVV.

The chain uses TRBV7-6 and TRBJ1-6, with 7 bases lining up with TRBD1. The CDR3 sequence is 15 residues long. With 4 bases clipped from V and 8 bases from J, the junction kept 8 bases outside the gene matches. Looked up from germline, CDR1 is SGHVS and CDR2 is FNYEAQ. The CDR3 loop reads CASSSGQNKDSPLHF. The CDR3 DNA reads TGTGCCAGCAGCTCGGGACAGAACAAGGATTCACCCCTCCACTTT.

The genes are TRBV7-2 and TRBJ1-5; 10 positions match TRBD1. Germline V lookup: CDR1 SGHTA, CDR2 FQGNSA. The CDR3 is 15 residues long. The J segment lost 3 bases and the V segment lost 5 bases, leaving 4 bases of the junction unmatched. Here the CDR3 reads CASSGTGENNQPQHF. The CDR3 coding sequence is TGTGCCAGCAGCGGGACAGGGGAGAACAATCAGCCCCAGCATTTT.

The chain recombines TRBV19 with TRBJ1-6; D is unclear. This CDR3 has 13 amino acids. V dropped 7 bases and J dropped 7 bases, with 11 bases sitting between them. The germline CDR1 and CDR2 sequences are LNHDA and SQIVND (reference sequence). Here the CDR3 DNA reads TGTGCCAGTACCCCCCAGCGGAATTCACCCCTCCACTTT. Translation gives CASTPQRNSPLHF.

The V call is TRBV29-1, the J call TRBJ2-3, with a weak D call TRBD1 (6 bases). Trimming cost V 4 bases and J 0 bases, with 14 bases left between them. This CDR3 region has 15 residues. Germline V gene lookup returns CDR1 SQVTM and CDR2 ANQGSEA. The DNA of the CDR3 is TGCAGCGTTGGAGGGGGTAGGGCTAGCACAGATACGCAGTATTTT. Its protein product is CSVGGGRASTDTQYF.